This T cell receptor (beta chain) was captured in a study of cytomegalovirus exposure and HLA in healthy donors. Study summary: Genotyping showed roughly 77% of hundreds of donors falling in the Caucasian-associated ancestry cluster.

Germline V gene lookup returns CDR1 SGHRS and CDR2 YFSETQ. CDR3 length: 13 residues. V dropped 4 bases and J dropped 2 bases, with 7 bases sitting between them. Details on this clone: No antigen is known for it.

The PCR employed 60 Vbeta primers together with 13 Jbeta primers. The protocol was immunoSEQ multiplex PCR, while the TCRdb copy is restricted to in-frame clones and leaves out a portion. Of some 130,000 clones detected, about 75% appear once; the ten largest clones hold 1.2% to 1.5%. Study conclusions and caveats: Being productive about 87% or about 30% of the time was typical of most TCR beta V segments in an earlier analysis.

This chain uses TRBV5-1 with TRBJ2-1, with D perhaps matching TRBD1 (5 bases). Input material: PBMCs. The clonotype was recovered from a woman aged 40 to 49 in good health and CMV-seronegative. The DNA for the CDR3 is TGCGCCAGCAGCCAGACAGCCTACAATGAGCAGTTCTTC. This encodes CASSQTAYNEQFF. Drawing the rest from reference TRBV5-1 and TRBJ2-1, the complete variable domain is KAGVTQTPRYLIKTRGQQVTLSCSPISGHRSVSWYQQTPGQGLQFLFEYFSETQRNKGNFPGRFSGRQFSNSRSEMNVSTLELGDSALYLCASSQTAYNEQFFGPGTRLTVL.